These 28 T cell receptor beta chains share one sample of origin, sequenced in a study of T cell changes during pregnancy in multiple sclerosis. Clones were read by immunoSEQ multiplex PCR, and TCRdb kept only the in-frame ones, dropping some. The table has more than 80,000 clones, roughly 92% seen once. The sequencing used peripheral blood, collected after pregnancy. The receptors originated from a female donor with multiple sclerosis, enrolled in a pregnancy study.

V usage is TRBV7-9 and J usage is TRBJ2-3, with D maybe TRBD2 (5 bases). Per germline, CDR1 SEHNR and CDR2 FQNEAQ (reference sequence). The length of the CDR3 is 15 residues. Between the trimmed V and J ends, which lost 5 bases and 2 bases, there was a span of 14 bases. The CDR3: CASSPFKRSTDTQYF. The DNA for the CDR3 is TGTGCCAGCAGCCCCTTTAAGCGGTCCACAGATACGCAGTATTTT.

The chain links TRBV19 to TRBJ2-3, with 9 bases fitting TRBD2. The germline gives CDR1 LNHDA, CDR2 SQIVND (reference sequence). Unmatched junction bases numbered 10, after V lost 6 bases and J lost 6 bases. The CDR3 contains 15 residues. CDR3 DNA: TGTGCCAGTAGGGGTTTAGCGGGAGTTAGGGATACGCAGTATTTT. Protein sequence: CASRGLAGVRDTQYF.

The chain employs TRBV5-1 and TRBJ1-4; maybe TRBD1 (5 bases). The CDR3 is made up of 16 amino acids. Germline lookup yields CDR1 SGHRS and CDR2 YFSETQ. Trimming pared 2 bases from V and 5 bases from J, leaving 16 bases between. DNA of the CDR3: TGCGCCAGCAGCTTTGGGGCGGCAGGTTTCAATGAAAAACTGTTTTTT. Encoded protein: CASSFGAAGFNEKLFF.

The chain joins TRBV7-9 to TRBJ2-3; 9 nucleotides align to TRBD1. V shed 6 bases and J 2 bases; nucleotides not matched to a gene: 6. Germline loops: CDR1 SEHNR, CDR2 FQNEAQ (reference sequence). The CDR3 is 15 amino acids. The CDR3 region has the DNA TGTGCCAGCAGGTGGACAGGGGCCACCACAGATACGCAGTATTTT. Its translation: CASRWTGATTDTQYF.

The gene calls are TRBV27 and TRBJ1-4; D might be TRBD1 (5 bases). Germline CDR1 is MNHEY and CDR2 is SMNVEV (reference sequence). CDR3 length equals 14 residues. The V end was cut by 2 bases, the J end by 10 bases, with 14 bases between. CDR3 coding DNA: TGTGCCAGCAGTTTAATGGGACTGCCTGGAAAACTGTTTTTT. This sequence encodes CASSLMGLPGKLFF.

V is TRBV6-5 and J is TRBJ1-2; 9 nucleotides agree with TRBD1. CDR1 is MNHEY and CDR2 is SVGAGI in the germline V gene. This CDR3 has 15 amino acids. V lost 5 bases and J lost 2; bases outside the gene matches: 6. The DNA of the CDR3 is TGTGCCAGCAGTCCCCAAGGGACAGGGAACTATGGCTACACCTTC. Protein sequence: CASSPQGTGNYGYTF.

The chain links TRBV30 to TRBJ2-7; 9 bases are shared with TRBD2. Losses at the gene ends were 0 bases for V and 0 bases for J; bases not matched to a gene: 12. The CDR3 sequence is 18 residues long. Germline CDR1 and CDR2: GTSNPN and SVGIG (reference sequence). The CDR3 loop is CAWSVVRAGGNISYEQYF. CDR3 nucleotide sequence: TGTGCCTGGAGTGTGGTTCGGGCGGGAGGGAATATCTCCTACGAGCAGTACTTC.

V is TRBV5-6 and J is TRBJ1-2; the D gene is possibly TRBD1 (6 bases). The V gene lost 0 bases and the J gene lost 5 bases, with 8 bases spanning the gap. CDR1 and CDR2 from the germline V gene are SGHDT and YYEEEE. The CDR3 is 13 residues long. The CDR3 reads CASSLVTGYGYTF. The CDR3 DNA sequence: TGTGCCAGCAGCTTGGTCACAGGGTATGGCTACACCTTC.

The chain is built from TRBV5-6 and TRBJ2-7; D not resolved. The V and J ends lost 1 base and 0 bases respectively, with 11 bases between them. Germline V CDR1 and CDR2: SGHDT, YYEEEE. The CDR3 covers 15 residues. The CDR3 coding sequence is TGTGCCAGCAGCTTGTTTCCCCTTATCTCCTACGAGCAGTACTTC. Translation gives CASSLFPLISYEQYF.

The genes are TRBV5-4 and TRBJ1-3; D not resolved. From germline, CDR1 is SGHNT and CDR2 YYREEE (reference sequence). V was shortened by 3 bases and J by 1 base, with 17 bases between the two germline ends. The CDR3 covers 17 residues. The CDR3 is CASSSDDLSRSGNTIYF. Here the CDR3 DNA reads TGTGCCAGCAGCTCCGACGACCTCTCGAGGTCTGGAAACACCATATATTTT.

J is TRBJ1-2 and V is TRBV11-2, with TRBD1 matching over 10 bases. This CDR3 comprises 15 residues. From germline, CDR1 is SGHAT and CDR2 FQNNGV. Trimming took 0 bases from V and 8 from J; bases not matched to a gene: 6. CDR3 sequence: CASSLEGDRGRGYTF. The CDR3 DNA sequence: TGTGCCAGCAGCTTAGAGGGGGACAGGGGAAGAGGCTACACCTTC.

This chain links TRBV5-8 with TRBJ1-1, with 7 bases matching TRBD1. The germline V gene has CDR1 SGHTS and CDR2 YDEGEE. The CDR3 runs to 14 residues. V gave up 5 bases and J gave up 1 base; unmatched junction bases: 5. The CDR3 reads CASRSDRWNTEAFF. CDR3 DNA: TGTGCCAGCAGGTCGGACAGGTGGAACACTGAAGCTTTCTTT.

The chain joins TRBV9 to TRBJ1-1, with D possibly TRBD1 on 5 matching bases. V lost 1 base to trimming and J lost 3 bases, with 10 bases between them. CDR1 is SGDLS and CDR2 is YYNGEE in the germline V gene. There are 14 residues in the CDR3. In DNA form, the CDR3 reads TGTGCCAGCAGCGTACGTGGGGGGGACACTGAAGCTTTCTTT. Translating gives CASSVRGGDTEAFF.

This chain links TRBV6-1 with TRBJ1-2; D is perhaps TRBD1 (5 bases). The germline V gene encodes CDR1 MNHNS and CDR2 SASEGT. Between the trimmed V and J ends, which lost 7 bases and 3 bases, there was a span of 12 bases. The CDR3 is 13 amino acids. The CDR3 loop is CASNEGRDYGYTF. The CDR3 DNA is TGTGCCAGCAACGAGGGGAGGGACTATGGCTACACCTTC.

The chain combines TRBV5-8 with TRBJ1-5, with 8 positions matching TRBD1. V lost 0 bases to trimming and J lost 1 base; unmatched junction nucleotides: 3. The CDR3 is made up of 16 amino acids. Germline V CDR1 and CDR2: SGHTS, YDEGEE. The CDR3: CASSLGTGGSNQPQHF. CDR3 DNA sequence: TGTGCCAGCAGCTTGGGCACAGGGGGAAGCAATCAGCCCCAGCATTTT.

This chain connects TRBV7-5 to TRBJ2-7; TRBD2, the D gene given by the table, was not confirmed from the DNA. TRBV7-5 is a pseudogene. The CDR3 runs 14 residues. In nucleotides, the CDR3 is TGTGTCAGAAGAATTAATAGCGGAATCTACGAGCAGTACTTC. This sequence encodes CVRRINSGIYEQYF.

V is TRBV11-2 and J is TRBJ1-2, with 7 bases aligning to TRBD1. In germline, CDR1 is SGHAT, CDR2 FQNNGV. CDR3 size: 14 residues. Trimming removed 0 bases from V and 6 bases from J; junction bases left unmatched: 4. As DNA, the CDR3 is TGTGCCAGCAGCTTAGATGACAGGGCTAATGGCTACACCTTC. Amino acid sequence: CASSLDDRANGYTF.

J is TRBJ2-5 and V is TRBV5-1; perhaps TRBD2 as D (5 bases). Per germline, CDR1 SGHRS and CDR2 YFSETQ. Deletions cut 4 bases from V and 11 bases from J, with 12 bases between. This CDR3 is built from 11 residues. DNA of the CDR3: TGCGCCAGCAGCGAGGGATCCTTGCAGTACTTC. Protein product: CASSEGSLQYF.

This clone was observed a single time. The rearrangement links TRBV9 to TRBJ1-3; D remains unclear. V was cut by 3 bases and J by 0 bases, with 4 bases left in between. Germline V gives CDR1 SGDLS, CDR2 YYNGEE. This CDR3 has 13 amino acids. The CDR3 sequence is CASSANSGNTIYF. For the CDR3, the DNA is TGTGCCAGCAGCGCCAACTCTGGAAACACCATATATTTT.

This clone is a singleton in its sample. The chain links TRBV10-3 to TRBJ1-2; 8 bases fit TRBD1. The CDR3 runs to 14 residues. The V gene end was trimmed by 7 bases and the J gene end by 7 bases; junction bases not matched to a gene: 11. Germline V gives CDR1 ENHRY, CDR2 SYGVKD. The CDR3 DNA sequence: TGTGCCATCAAAGTGGACAGGGCTCAGGGTGGCTACACCTTC. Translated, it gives CAIKVDRAQGGYTF.

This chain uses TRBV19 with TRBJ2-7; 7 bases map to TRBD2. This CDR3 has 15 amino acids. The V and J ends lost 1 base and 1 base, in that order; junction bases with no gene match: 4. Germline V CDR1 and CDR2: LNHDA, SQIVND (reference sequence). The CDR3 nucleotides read TGTGCCAGTAGTATAGCGGCTAGCGGATCCTACGAGCAGTACTTC. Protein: CASSIAASGSYEQYF.

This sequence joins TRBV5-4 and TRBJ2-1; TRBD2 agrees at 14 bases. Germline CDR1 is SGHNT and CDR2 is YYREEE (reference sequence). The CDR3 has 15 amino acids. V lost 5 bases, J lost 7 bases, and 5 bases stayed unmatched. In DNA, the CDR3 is TGTGCCAGCAGAACCGGGACTAGCGGGGGAAATGAGCAGTTCTTC. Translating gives CASRTGTSGGNEQFF.

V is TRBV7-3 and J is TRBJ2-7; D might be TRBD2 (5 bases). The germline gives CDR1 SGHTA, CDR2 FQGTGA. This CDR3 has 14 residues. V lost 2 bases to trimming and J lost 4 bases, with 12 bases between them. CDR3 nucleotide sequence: TGTGCCAGCAGCTTAGGAGGTCCGCCTTACGAGCAGTACTTC. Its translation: CASSLGGPPYEQYF.

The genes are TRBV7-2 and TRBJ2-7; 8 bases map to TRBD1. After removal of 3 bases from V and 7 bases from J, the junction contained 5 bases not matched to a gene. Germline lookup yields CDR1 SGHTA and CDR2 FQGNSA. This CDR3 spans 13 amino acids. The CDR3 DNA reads TGTGCCAGCAGCTTGGACAGGGTGCGGGAGCAGTACTTC. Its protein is CASSLDRVREQYF.

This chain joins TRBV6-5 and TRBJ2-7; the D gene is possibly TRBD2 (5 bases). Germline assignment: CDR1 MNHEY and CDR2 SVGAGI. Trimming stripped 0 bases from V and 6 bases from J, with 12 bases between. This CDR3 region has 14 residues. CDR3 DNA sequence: TGTGCCAGCAGTTACTCCCCTCGGGATTTCGAGCAGTACTTC. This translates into CASSYSPRDFEQYF.

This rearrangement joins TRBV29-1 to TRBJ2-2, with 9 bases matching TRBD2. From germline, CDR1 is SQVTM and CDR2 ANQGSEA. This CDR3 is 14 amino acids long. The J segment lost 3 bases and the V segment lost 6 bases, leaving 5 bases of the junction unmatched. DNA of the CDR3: TGCAGCGTCAAGACTAGCGGCGACACCGGGGAGCTGTTTTTT. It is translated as CSVKTSGDTGELFF.

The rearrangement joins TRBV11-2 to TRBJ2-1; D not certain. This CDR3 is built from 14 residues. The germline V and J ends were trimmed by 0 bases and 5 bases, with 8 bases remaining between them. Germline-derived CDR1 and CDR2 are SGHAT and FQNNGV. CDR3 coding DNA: TGTGCCAGCAGCTTAGATGGGCTGGACAATGAGCAGTTCTTC. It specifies CASSLDGLDNEQFF.

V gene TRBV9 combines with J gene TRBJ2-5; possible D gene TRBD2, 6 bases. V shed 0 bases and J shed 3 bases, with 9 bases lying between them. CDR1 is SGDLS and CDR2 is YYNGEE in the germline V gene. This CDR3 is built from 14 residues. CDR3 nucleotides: TGTGCCAGCAGCGTAGGTCGGAGGGAAGAGACCCAGTACTTC. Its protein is CASSVGRREETQYF.